The source of this T cell receptor beta chain is a study of T cells in Graves' hyperthyroidism and ophthalmopathy (dated by TCRdb to between 2019 and 2020). A note on the overall study: Peripheral blood samples were taken at the time of initial diagnosis, prior to any treatment. To identify TCR V-J signatures that set the groups apart, the researchers used a discovery cohort of roughly 100 patients, made up of around 40 with Graves' ophthalmopathy and approximately 57 with stable Graves' hyperthyroidism. Prospective prediction of ophthalmopathy was tested in an independent validation cohort of 18 to 20 hyperthyroidism patients and some 17 patients who later progressed to ophthalmopathy. The 100 discovery patients were randomly split 7:3 into training and test sets. The study also compared thyroid tissue and blood T-cell repertoires from more than five Graves' hyperthyroidism patients. Once sampling was done, hyperthyroidism patients were given methimazole at a starting dose of 30 mg daily, whereas ophthalmopathy patients were given high-dose intravenous methylprednisolone. The paper describes TCR Vbeta CDR3 sequencing of roughly 130 peripheral blood samples, made up of approximately 40 ophthalmopathy patients, 70 to 75 hyperthyroidism patients and 17 progressor patients. Study-wide conclusions, independent of this receptor: In cross-validation, a model built on a 13 V-J signature told ophthalmopathy apart from stable hyperthyroidism with 85% to 90% sensitivity and about 81% specificity, and in testing the same model reached 80%/75%. Blood samples also contained most of the expanded thyroid clonotypes (frequency above 0.001), which suggests that blood repertoires may reflect thyroid immune responses. In validation, the model predicted progression to ophthalmopathy with 55% to 71% sensitivity and less than 75% specificity, a median of about six months before onset. Sample size was not statistically predetermined, and investigators were not blinded to group allocation.

TCR beta CDR3 regions were amplified from RNA transcripts. The TCR CDR3 was subjected to a first round of RT-PCR using the HTBI primer set and the Qiagen OneStep RT-PCR kit. Libraries were constructed in a second round of multiplex PCR, after which size selection and purification were carried out. The libraries were sequenced on an Illumina HiSeq2000 using paired-end 100 bp reads. Per the original workflow: SOAPnuke was used to process the raw data, with reads discarded if the reads contained adapters or uncalled bases, had a mean Phred below 15, or lacked an exact constant-primer or identifier match. COPE v1.2.5 was used to merge the high-quality paired reads, and each unique nucleotide sequence was defined as a clonotype. MiTCR v1.1 was used to align clonotypes to the IMGT TRBV, TRBD and TRBJ reference segments. Only V-J combinations with frequency above 0.0001, covering about 99% of repertoires, were analysed. A TCS score was defined as the ratio between F50 (clonal expansion) and ExV (chaos), using BLOSUM62-based TCRdist between CDR3 peptides within each V-J. Welch's t-statistics and random forest reduced approximately 520 V-J features to about 12, which were used in a naive Bayes classifier (R e1071). TCRdb ran its own pipeline on the public reads, namely fastp trimming at Q25 and MiXCR clone calling, and kept in-frame beta chains. Here each entry gathers all rows of one CDR3 protein and keeps the most common genes and DNA. The V and J calls come from TCRdb's annotation, not from the publication. The sample table shows some 510,000 distinct CDR3 sequences, and less than 25% are seen once. 26% of the sample is in the top ten clones.

A patient counted as having stable Graves' hyperthyroidism if no progression to ophthalmopathy occurred over 18 months of follow-up. Hyperthyroidism patients were newly diagnosed, with disease duration under 2 months, and aged 18 to 65 years. Exclusion was applied to patients with uncontrolled infections, other autoimmune diseases, pregnancy or lactation. Diagnoses were based on clinical symptoms, serum thyroxine and TRAb, thyroid ultrasound and orbital computed tomography. PBMCs were separated from roughly 10 ml of fresh peripheral blood using Ficoll-Paque density gradient centrifugation. Total RNA was extracted using Trizol reagent, and RNA quality was assessed on an Agilent 2100 Bioanalyzer. The CDR1 and CDR2 encoded by the germline V gene are SGDLS and YYNGEE. Trimming costs V 3 bases and J 8 bases, and their ends lie 20 bases apart. There are 15 amino acids in the CDR3, from cysteine to phenylalanine inclusive. Only CDR3 DNA is held: 45 bases, read in frame from base 1.

As concerns this clonotype: The specificity of this receptor is unknown. No much larger clonotype is one base removed from it; base qualities were not supplied.

This clonotype originated in a man aged 18 to 30 with Graves' hyperthyroidism. The sequenced sample was blood. The chain is assembled from TRBV9 and TRBJ1-2, with TRBD1 tentatively as D gene (6 bases match). The sequence in DNA is TGTGCCAGCAGCGCAAAGGGGGGAGCGGGAGGAGGCTACACCTTC. This is translated as CASSAKGGAGGGYTF.